The T cell receptor beta chain described here comes from a study of T cell responses to AZD1222 COVID-19 vaccine (dated by TCRdb to about 2021). In the study overall: Because spike-specific TCR depth and breadth did not differ between the two schedules, AZD1222 recipients who got a second dose at roughly 4 weeks were pooled with those who got a second dose at roughly 12 weeks. Trial participants were enrolled into age subgroups of 18-55, 56-69 and 70-plus years, which contained roughly 140, 27 and 60 TCR-sequenced participants, respectively. A total of over 230 trial participants underwent TCR sequencing, of whom 207 received two doses of AZD1222 and some 25 received two doses of the MenACWY control vaccine. General conclusions and limits of the study: Most participants were white British and females outnumbered males, and the authors suggested that clonal diversity may have been underestimated. Because no day 14 peak-response samples were available, repertoires were characterized only after the peak T cell response. After two AZD1222 doses, both the breadth and the depth of spike-specific TCRs were significantly higher than at day 0 and than in MenACWY recipients. Epitopes outside the regions mutated in the B.1.351 and B.1.1.7 variants were reportedly recognized by nearly half of the unique spike-specific TCRs. In the small 56-69-year group, the increase in depth fell short of significance, most likely because of low power. Conclusions about previously exposed vaccinees were limited because only five to seven AZD1222 recipients were SARS-CoV-2 seropositive at baseline. The vaccine-associated CD4 TCRs covered the entire spike protein, and the dominant responses fell in regions 160-218 and 743-854.

The intended sense of this specimen's time point label: baseline before first vaccination. Vaccinee samples came from UK trials COV001 and COV002, including a single-blind randomized controlled phase 2/3 trial of AZD1222 (ChAdOx1 nCoV-19) in healthy adults. For TCRbeta chain sequencing, PBMC samples were collected from trial participants at day 0 and at day 28 after the second dose. A note on this clone: The antigen it binds to is not known. Base qualities are missing; no much larger clone stands one base away.

The CDR3 regions of human TCRbeta chains were analyzed by immunosequencing. The paper's processing steps were these. TCRs in the repertoires were matched against a reference library of SARS-CoV-2-specific TCRs that had been generated with the MIRA antigen-specificity platform. Breadth was defined as the fraction of unique TCRs that were SARS-CoV-2-associated, and depth was defined as the fraction of total T cells that were SARS-CoV-2-associated. Each spike-specific TCR was assigned to its reactive spike region and to a CD4 or CD8 class using the MIRA data. Log10-transformed breadth and depth values were compared by one-way ANOVA with Sidak's multiple comparisons tests. The source is immuneACCESS, and TCRdb retained only in-frame sequences with V and J called. Part of the clones is not carried over; for the studies checked, unresolved V genes explain less than half of this, and the remainder is unexplained. That table furnishes V, J and clone size, whereas the DNA furnished D and trimming. For this sample the table gives 88,000 or so clones, of which 75% to 90% were detected only once. The top ten constitute 2.4% of the sample.

The germline V gene supplies CDR1 SGHTA and CDR2 FQGNSA. The CDR3 spans 13 residues, from the cysteine through the phenylalanine. The DNA shown is the 39-base CDR3, in frame from base 1. The junction carries 10 bases between V and J, which are trimmed by 5 bases and 3 bases respectively. The chain was built from TRBV7-2 and TRBJ1-1; the D gene is perhaps TRBD1, on 5 matching bases. The source is an adult in good health. Sequencing was performed on peripheral blood, taken on day 0 of AZD1222 vaccination. Here is the DNA: TGTGCCAGCAGCACCGGGACCTACACTGAAGCTTTCTTT. This encodes CASSTGTYTEAFF.